Listed here are 27 T cell receptor beta chains from one sample, sequenced in a study of T-cell memory formation after mild COVID-19. TCRdb reprocessed the 5' RACE reads via MiXCR and lists one record per CDR3 protein. Among about 58,000 distinct CDR3 sequences listed, 28% were seen once. The sample consisted of PBMCs or a T cell subset sorted from them (not recorded which). The source is a man younger than 35 who had mild COVID-19 (a few samples of this study predate the infection). Cell type and time point are not known.

The genes are TRBV7-2 and TRBJ2-1; no firm D call. Germline V gives CDR1 SGHTA, CDR2 FQGNSA. The CDR3 contains 13 residues. V lost 1 base and J lost 7, with 8 bases in between. CDR3 sequence: CASSLGVGNEQFF. The CDR3 DNA reads as TGTGCCAGCAGCTTAGGGGTAGGGAATGAGCAGTTCTTC.

The chain recombines TRBV6-2 or TRBV6-3 with TRBJ2-1; D possibly uses TRBD1 or TRBD2 (7 bases each). The CDR3 contains 13 residues. Germline lookup yields CDR1 MNHEY and CDR2 SVGEGT. Trimming left V 1 base short and J 12 bases short, with 13 bases between. CDR3 sequence: CASSYFTGEGQFF. The CDR3 nucleotides are TGTGCCAGCAGTTACTTTACAGGGGAGGGGCAGTTCTTC.

The genes are TRBV7-9 and TRBJ2-7, with D uncertain. Germline values: CDR1 SEHNR, CDR2 FQNEAQ (reference sequence). The CDR3 totals 14 residues. V gave up 3 bases and J gave up 2 bases, with 11 bases separating them. The CDR3 bases are TGTGCCAGCAGCTTCGTCCGCGGAGCCTACGAGCAGTACTTC. It yields the protein CASSFVRGAYEQYF. The full variable domain, in which reference TRBV7-9 and TRBJ2-7 provide the parts outside the CDR3, is DTGVSQNPRHKITKRGQNVTFRCDPISEHNRLYWYRQTLGQGPEFLTYFQNEAQLEKSRLLSDRFSAERPKGSFSTLEIQRTEQGDSAMYLCASSFVRGAYEQYFGPGTRLTVT.

The chain recombines TRBV9 with TRBJ2-3; D is uncertain. CDR1 SGDLS and CDR2 YYNGEE come from the germline V gene. The CDR3 runs to 15 residues. The V and J ends lost 0 bases and 1 base respectively, with 9 bases between them. This CDR3 reads CASSVVSTRTDTQYF. CDR3 sequence (DNA): TGTGCCAGCAGCGTAGTCTCAACACGCACAGATACGCAGTATTTT.

This clonotype was seen many times. V usage is TRBV7-6 and J usage is TRBJ2-4; D unclear. Germline V gives CDR1 SGHVS, CDR2 FNYEAQ. Trimming left V 1 base short and J 1 base short, with 8 bases between. The CDR3 is 15 residues long. The CDR3 loop reads CASSLDGQAKNIQYF. The CDR3 nucleotides read TGTGCCAGCAGCTTAGATGGTCAGGCCAAAAACATTCAGTACTTC. Complete variable domain (other parts from reference TRBV7-6 and TRBJ2-4): GAGVSQSPRYKVTKRGQDVALRCDPISGHVSLYWYRQALGQGPEFLTYFNYEAQQDKSGLPNDRFSAERPEGSISTLTIQRTEQRDSAMYRCASSLDGQAKNIQYFGAGTRLSVL.

V is TRBV4-2 and J is TRBJ2-7; 7 bases line up with TRBD2. This CDR3 is 15 amino acids long. Looked up from germline, CDR1 is LGHNA and CDR2 is YNFKEQ. V shed 0 bases, J shed 5 bases, and the junction held 7 bases outside the gene matches. The CDR3 protein is CASSQDSSGDDEQYF. The CDR3 DNA reads as TGTGCCAGCAGCCAAGATTCGAGCGGGGACGACGAGCAGTACTTC.

The rearrangement links TRBV4-1 to TRBJ2-7, with TRBD1 matching over 8 bases. The CDR3 totals 13 residues. Trimming took 5 bases from V and 6 from J; bases not matched to a gene: 6. From germline, CDR1 is MGHRA and CDR2 YSYEKL. CDR3 residues: CASSFGQGGEQYF. CDR3 nucleotides: TGCGCCAGCAGCTTTGGACAGGGTGGCGAGCAGTACTTC.

The gene calls are TRBV7-9 and TRBJ1-1; D is possibly TRBD1 (5 bases). Germline V gene data show CDR1 as SEHNR and CDR2 as FQNEAQ (reference sequence). The V gene lost 8 bases and the J gene lost 8 bases, with 15 bases spanning the gap. This CDR3 is 12 amino acids long. CDR3 sequence: CASGFPDREAFF. Written as DNA, the CDR3 is TGTGCCAGCGGGTTCCCCGACAGAGAAGCTTTCTTT.

The genes are TRBV7-6 and TRBJ1-4, with no clear D. There are 16 residues in the CDR3. V was trimmed by 7 bases and J by 8 bases, leaving 23 bases between them. Germline values: CDR1 SGHVS, CDR2 FNYEAQ. The CDR3 region has the DNA TGTGCCAGCACTCGTTTTCGGAAGGGTACGAGAGAAAAACTGTTTTTT. It yields the protein CASTRFRKGTREKLFF. The variable domain in full, completed from reference TRBV7-6 and TRBJ1-4, reads GAGVSQSPRYKVTKRGQDVALRCDPISGHVSLYWYRQALGQGPEFLTYFNYEAQQDKSGLPNDRFSAERPEGSISTLTIQRTEQRDSAMYRCASTRFRKGTREKLFFGSGTQLSVL.

This clonotype occurred a few times. This sequence joins TRBV5-1 and TRBJ2-3, with D hard to call. The CDR3 runs 15 residues. Trimming took off 0 bases at V and 2 bases at J, with 10 bases between the two ends. Per the germline V gene, CDR1 is SGHRS and CDR2 is YFSETQ. The CDR3 here is CASSLDLGYTDTQYF. CDR3 nucleotide sequence: TGCGCCAGCAGCTTGGATCTCGGGTACACAGATACGCAGTATTTT.

This clonotype was seen a handful of times. The chain recombines TRBV10-3 with TRBJ2-7; D might be TRBD1 or TRBD2, each matching 5 bases. The CDR3 contains 13 residues. The germline CDR1 and CDR2 sequences are ENHRY and SYGVKD. V lost 7 bases, J lost 4 bases, and 14 bases lay in between. The CDR3 region is CAITADKGYEQYV. CDR3 coding DNA: TGTGCCATCACAGCGGACAAGGGGTACGAGCAGTACGTC.

This clonotype was seen a few times. The chain combines TRBV6-2 or TRBV6-3 with TRBJ2-7; no clear D gene. The V gene's germline CDR1 is MNHEY and CDR2 SVGEGT. Trimming removed 2 bases at V and 2 bases at J, with 4 bases between. The length of the CDR3 is 12 residues. CDR3 protein: CASSYGTYEQYV. Written as DNA, the CDR3 is TGTGCCAGCAGTTACGGGACCTACGAGCAGTACGTC.

The V call is TRBV4-2, the J call TRBJ1-1, with 9 bases aligning to TRBD1. The trim removed 1 base at V and 1 base at J, leaving 1 base unmatched. CDR1 and CDR2 from the germline V gene are LGHNA and YNFKEQ. This CDR3 region has 15 residues. In nucleotides, the CDR3 is TGTGCCAGCAGCCAAGGGGGACAGGGGAACACTGAAGCTTTCTTT. Protein: CASSQGGQGNTEAFF.

This clonotype appeared a single time. The chain uses TRBV10-3 and TRBJ2-3; TRBD2 aligns across 11 bases. The CDR3 loop spans 15 amino acids. V shed 4 bases and J 3 bases; nucleotides not matched to a gene: 3. Looked up from germline, CDR1 is ENHRY and CDR2 is SYGVKD. The CDR3 DNA sequence: TGTGCCATCAGTGGAGCTAGCGGGGGGACAGATACGCAGTATTTT. Translation gives CAISGASGGTDTQYF.

The chain carries TRBV14 and TRBJ2-1; D uncertain. From germline, CDR1 is SGHDN and CDR2 FVKESK. The CDR3 runs to 13 residues. The V gene lost 3 bases and the J gene lost 8 bases, with 11 bases spanning the gap. The CDR3 DNA sequence: TGTGCCAGCAGCCACCGCCTTTCCCATGAGCAGTTCTTC. Protein product: CASSHRLSHEQFF.

This clonotype has more than one count but fewer than ten. V usage is TRBV5-1 and J usage is TRBJ1-1, with D perhaps matching TRBD1 (5 bases). The CDR3 runs to 15 residues. Looked up from germline, CDR1 is SGHRS and CDR2 is YFSETQ. With 0 bases removed from V and 1 base from J, the gap between germline ends came to 10 bases. Here the CDR3 DNA reads TGCGCCAGCAGCTTGGGGCCGGGGGAGAACACTGAAGCTTTCTTT. This codes for CASSLGPGENTEAFF.

V usage is TRBV6-5 and J usage is TRBJ2-5; D call uncertain. There are 13 residues in the CDR3. V lost 2 bases and J lost 7, with 11 bases in between. CDR1 is MNHEY and CDR2 is SVGAGI in the germline V gene. Here the CDR3 reads CASSYRASGTQYF. The CDR3 DNA sequence: TGTGCCAGCAGTTACAGGGCCAGTGGGACCCAGTACTTC.

The chain is built from TRBV29-1 and TRBJ2-1; 9 positions match TRBD1. The germline gives CDR1 SQVTM, CDR2 ANQGSEA. The CDR3 extends over 15 amino acids. V lost 7 bases, J lost 8 bases, and 15 bases stayed unmatched. Here the CDR3 reads CSGWDREVGGDEQFF. The CDR3 nucleotides read TGCAGCGGGTGGGACAGGGAAGTTGGTGGGGATGAGCAGTTCTTC.

This clonotype was counted a few times. This chain uses TRBV6-2 or TRBV6-3 with TRBJ2-3; D is undetermined. The V and J ends lost 4 bases and 1 base respectively, with 12 bases between them. CDR3 length: 15 residues. The germline gives CDR1 MNHEY, CDR2 SVGEGT. In DNA, the CDR3 is TGTGCCAGCAGTTCCTCTCCCCTGGGCACAGATACGCAGTATTTT. It is translated as CASSSSPLGTDTQYF.

This clonotype came up many times. The CDR3 protein is CATDSGGNSDTQYF. CDR3 coding DNA: TGTGCCACCGATAGCGGGGGGAATTCAGATACGCAGTATTTT. The chain employs TRBV15 and TRBJ2-3, with TRBD2 identical over 10 bases. Trimming at V came to 8 bases and at J to 4 bases, leaving 6 bases not matched to a gene. There are 14 residues in the CDR3. CDR1 is LNHNV and CDR2 is YYDKDF in the germline V gene (reference sequence).

In its sample, this clonotype was seen a few times. This chain uses TRBV4-2 with TRBJ2-3; tentative D call: TRBD1 (6 bases). The CDR3 runs to 14 residues. V was clipped by 0 bases and J by 6 bases, with 10 bases between them. CDR1 is LGHNA, CDR2 YNFKEQ, per germline. For the CDR3, the DNA is TGTGCCAGCAGCCAAGACCAGGGGATGGATACGCAGTATTTT. Translated: CASSQDQGMDTQYF.

This clonotype was observed a handful of times. The V call is TRBV6-5, the J call TRBJ1-2; 8 positions match TRBD1. In germline, CDR1 is MNHEY, CDR2 SVGAGI. After removal of 4 bases from V and 6 bases from J, the junction contained 10 bases not matched to a gene. This CDR3 is built from 15 residues. The CDR3: CASSSGQAPRNGYTF. As DNA, the CDR3 is TGTGCCAGCAGTTCGGGACAGGCCCCCAGGAATGGCTACACCTTC.

This clonotype has ten or more counts. V and J are TRBV5-1 and TRBJ2-1; unclear D gene. Germline V gives CDR1 SGHRS, CDR2 YFSETQ. V was pared by 2 bases and J by 8 bases, with 14 bases between. This CDR3 region has 14 residues. The CDR3 loop reads CASSFGFGSDEQFF. In nucleotides, the CDR3 is TGCGCCAGCAGCTTTGGATTTGGATCGGATGAGCAGTTCTTC.

This chain links TRBV6-2 or TRBV6-3 with TRBJ1-5; 7 nucleotides agree with TRBD1. The junction had 10 bases not matched to a gene; V was cut back by 7 bases and J by 4 bases. Germline V gene lookup returns CDR1 MNHEY and CDR2 SVGEGT. The CDR3 consists of 15 residues. CDR3 region: CASMATGWSNQPQHF. The CDR3 nucleotides read TGTGCCAGCATGGCGACAGGGTGGTCGAATCAGCCCCAGCATTTT.

This clonotype was seen at least ten times. V gene TRBV20-1 combines with J gene TRBJ2-2, with 7 bases fitting TRBD1. The V and J ends lost 0 bases and 5 bases, in that order; junction bases with no gene match: 9. The germline gives CDR1 DFQATT, CDR2 SNEGSKA (reference sequence). This CDR3 contains 16 residues. The DNA for the CDR3 is TGCAGTGCTAGAGATGGGGGACAGCCCATGACCGGGGAGCTGTTTTTT. Its translation: CSARDGGQPMTGELFF.

DNA for the CDR3: TGTGCCAGCAGTGAATTCGGGTTAAGCTCCTACGAGCAGTACGTC. Its translation: CASSEFGLSSYEQYV. V usage is TRBV6-1 and J usage is TRBJ2-7; no clear D gene. Germline CDR1 is MNHNS and CDR2 is SASEGT. The length of the CDR3 is 15 residues. The ends were cut back, 2 bases at V and 0 bases at J, with 11 bases in the middle.

The gene calls are TRBV3-1 and TRBJ2-1; tentative D call: TRBD1 (6 bases). Germline assignment: CDR1 LGHDT and CDR2 YNNKEL (reference sequence). With 4 bases removed from V and 3 bases from J, the gap between germline ends came to 7 bases. This CDR3 spans 13 amino acids. The CDR3 loop is CASSRTDYNEQFF. CDR3 DNA sequence: TGTGCCAGCAGCCGGACAGACTACAATGAGCAGTTCTTC.